These 31 T cell receptor beta chains came from one sample sequenced in a study of cytomegalovirus exposure and HLA in healthy donors. Researchers ran the PCR with 60 Vbeta and 13 Jbeta primers. Measured with immunoSEQ multiplex PCR; TCRdb has only the in-frame clones, and not every one. This sample carries around 220,000 clones, 75% to 80% of them seen once, and the ten largest clones take 1.5% to 2%. Material: PBMCs. The origin of the receptors is a man between 18 and 35 years old in good health and CMV-seronegative.

The rearrangement uses TRBV2 and TRBJ2-7; the D gene is possibly TRBD1 (6 bases). Germline CDR1 is SNHLY and CDR2 is FYNNEI. The CDR3 totals 13 residues. V lost 5 bases to trimming and J lost 2 bases, with 10 bases between them. The CDR3 sequence: CASSSDRTYEQYF. DNA of the CDR3: TGTGCCAGCAGTTCTGACAGGACCTACGAGCAGTACTTC.

The chain joins TRBV11-3 to TRBJ2-7, with D perhaps matching TRBD2 (6 bases). Germline assignment: CDR1 SGHNT and CDR2 YENEEA. The CDR3 extends over 19 amino acids. Trimming pared 0 bases from V and 0 bases from J, leaving 21 bases between. The CDR3 loop is CASSLDPLGGGTLSYEQYF. In DNA, the CDR3 is TGTGCCAGCAGCTTAGATCCCCTCGGGGGTGGGACTCTCTCCTACGAGCAGTACTTC. Full variable domain (missing parts from reference TRBV11-3 and TRBJ2-7): EAGVVQSPRYKIIEKKQPVAFWCNPISGHNTLYWYLQNLGQGPELLIRYENEEAVDDSQLPKDRFSAERLKGVDSTLKIQPAELGDSAVYLCASSLDPLGGGTLSYEQYFGPGTRLTVT.

This clone occurred once. The V call is TRBV14, the J call TRBJ2-3; a possible D gene is TRBD1 (6 bases). Germline V gene lookup returns CDR1 SGHDN and CDR2 FVKESK. V was trimmed by 4 bases and J by 2 bases, leaving 13 bases between them. This CDR3 region has 15 residues. CDR3 protein: CASSLGQINTDTQYF. The CDR3 DNA reads as TGTGCCAGCAGCCTAGGACAGATCAACACAGATACGCAGTATTTT. The whole variable domain, remainder taken from reference TRBV14 and TRBJ2-3, is EAGVTQFPSHSVIEKGQTVTLRCDPISGHDNLYWYRRVMGKEIKFLLHFVKESKQDESGMPNNRFLAERTGGTYSTLKVQPAELEDSGVYFCASSLGQINTDTQYFGPGTRLTVL.

This clone came up a few times. This chain joins TRBV5-1 and TRBJ2-3; 10 bases line up with TRBD2. Trimming removed 0 bases from V and 6 bases from J; junction bases left unmatched: 4. Germline-derived CDR1 and CDR2 are SGHRS and YFSETQ. The CDR3 totals 15 residues. The DNA of the CDR3 is TGCGCCAGCAGCTTGGCCAGCGGGGGGGTGGATACGCAGTATTTT. It codes for CASSLASGGVDTQYF.

V is TRBV28 and J is TRBJ2-7; 7 nucleotides align to TRBD2. The length of the CDR3 is 15 residues. With V trimmed by 4 bases and J by 2 bases, 8 bases remained unmatched. CDR1 is MDHEN, CDR2 SYDVKM, per germline. The CDR3 sequence: CASSSSAGNPYEQYF. The DNA for the CDR3 is TGTGCCAGCAGTTCCTCAGCGGGAAACCCCTACGAGCAGTACTTC.

The chain employs TRBV5-4 and TRBJ2-5; D is possibly TRBD1 (6 bases). The J call may be incorrect, as the DNA end agrees better with TRBJ2-7. Germline loops: CDR1 SGHNT, CDR2 YYREEE (reference sequence). The CDR3 is made up of 14 amino acids. CDR3 amino acids: CASSLTGSGYEQYF. The CDR3, as DNA: TGTGCCAGCAGCTTGACAGGGTCGGGCTACGAGCAGTACTTC.

This clone was found once. V and J are TRBV5-1 and TRBJ2-5; no definite D call. This CDR3 spans 19 amino acids. V was shortened by 5 bases and J by 3 bases, with 29 bases between the two germline ends. Germline CDR1 SGHRS, CDR2 YFSETQ. The CDR3 DNA follows: TGCGCCAGCAGTGGAGAATTACTGGTCAACCGAGTCCTTAAAGAGACCCAGTACTTC. Protein product: CASSGELLVNRVLKETQYF.

This clone is a singleton in its sample. The V and J genes are TRBV9 and TRBJ2-1; 7 positions agree with TRBD2. The length of the CDR3 is 15 residues. Germline V gene sequence: CDR1 SGDLS, CDR2 YYNGEE. V dropped 5 bases and J dropped 0; count of bases not matched to a gene: 5. The CDR3 loop is CASSDGGGSYNEQFF. DNA of the CDR3: TGTGCCAGCAGTGATGGCGGGGGCTCCTACAATGAGCAGTTCTTC.

V usage is TRBV2 and J usage is TRBJ2-1; 7 positions agree with TRBD2. Germline CDR1 is SNHLY and CDR2 is FYNNEI. CDR3 size: 13 residues. The V segment lost 9 bases and the J segment 7 bases; nucleotides outside the gene matches: 9. Here the CDR3 reads CASVREGRNEQFF. In DNA form, the CDR3 reads TGTGCCAGTGTAAGGGAGGGCCGTAATGAGCAGTTCTTC.

This clone is a singleton in its sample. Other nucleotide sequences in the sample specify the same CDR3. The chain recombines TRBV7-2 with TRBJ2-2; TRBD2 is a possible D gene (5 bases). Between the trimmed V and J ends, which lost 0 bases and 4 bases, there was a span of 12 bases. The CDR3 runs 16 residues. The germline CDR1 and CDR2 sequences are SGHTA and FQGNSA. The CDR3 DNA is TGTGCCAGCAGCTTAGCGTTCGGGGTACGCACCGGGGAGCTGTTTTTT. As protein: CASSLAFGVRTGELFF.

The rearrangement links TRBV4-1 to TRBJ2-7; 8 bases map to TRBD2. Per the germline V gene, CDR1 is MGHRA and CDR2 is YSYEKL. There are 15 residues in the CDR3. V gave up 4 bases and J gave up 5 bases; unmatched junction bases: 10. CDR3 region: CASSPGPSGGDEQYF. As DNA, the CDR3 is TGCGCCAGCAGCCCCGGGCCCTCGGGGGGGGACGAGCAGTACTTC.

J is TRBJ2-7 and V is TRBV28, with D possibly TRBD1 on 5 matching bases. CDR3 length equals 14 residues. Trimming cost V 6 bases and J 0 bases, with 12 bases left between them. Germline V gene lookup returns CDR1 MDHEN and CDR2 SYDVKM. The CDR3 bases are TGTGCCAGCAGGGAAGACAGTACCTCCTACGAGCAGTACTTC. Translated, it gives CASREDSTSYEQYF.

V gene TRBV5-1 combines with J gene TRBJ2-3, with D maybe TRBD2 (5 bases). CDR3 size: 14 residues. V was trimmed by 2 bases and J by 3 bases, leaving 10 bases between them. CDR1 and CDR2 from the germline V gene are SGHRS and YFSETQ. Here the CDR3 reads CASSFRGWTDTQYF. In DNA form, the CDR3 reads TGCGCCAGCAGCTTCCGGGGTTGGACAGATACGCAGTATTTT.

This chain uses TRBV7-2 with TRBJ2-7, with 8 bases matching TRBD1. CDR1 is SGHTA and CDR2 is FQGNSA in the germline V gene. The CDR3 covers 13 residues. The ends lost 6 bases at V and 4 bases at J; junction bases unmatched: 5. The CDR3 here is CASRFQGAYEQYF. DNA of the CDR3: TGTGCCAGCAGATTTCAGGGGGCGTACGAGCAGTACTTC.

This clone was counted between two and nine times. The V and J genes are TRBV10-3 and TRBJ2-5, with 9 bases identical to TRBD2. V lost 0 bases to trimming and J lost 2 bases; unmatched junction nucleotides: 16. The germline CDR1 and CDR2 sequences are ENHRY and SYGVKD. The CDR3 totals 20 residues. The CDR3 protein is CAISESPLAGGPTGQETQYF. The CDR3 DNA is TGTGCCATCAGTGAGTCTCCCTTGGCGGGAGGGCCAACCGGGCAAGAGACCCAGTACTTC.

Remarks on this clone: Given the absence of the conserved phenylalanine or tryptophan at the CDR3 end, a read error is likely. Because the CDR3's place on the DNA is in doubt, the DNA is left out and the CDR3 is given as listed by TCRdb. V is TRBV5-8 and J is TRBJ1-5. From germline, CDR1 is SGHTS and CDR2 YDEGEE. The length of the CDR3 is 13 amino acids, counting both ends. The CDR3 here is CASSLERFPFSLI.

This chain uses TRBV28 with TRBJ2-7, with unresolved D. CDR1 and CDR2 from the germline V gene are MDHEN and SYDVKM. With 2 bases removed from V and 9 bases from J, the gap between germline ends came to 8 bases. This CDR3 spans 11 amino acids. CDR3 region: CASSLPGAQYF. The CDR3 DNA follows: TGTGCCAGCAGTTTACCAGGTGCGCAGTACTTC.

This clone came up a few times. The rearrangement uses TRBV6-5 and TRBJ1-4; 8 nucleotides align to TRBD1. The ends lost 6 bases at V and 8 bases at J; junction bases unmatched: 8. The CDR3 loop spans 14 amino acids. Germline lookup yields CDR1 MNHEY and CDR2 SVGAGI. DNA for the CDR3: TGTGCCAGCAGGCCCCAGGGGGCTAGGGAAAAACTGTTTTTT. Amino acids: CASRPQGAREKLFF.

The V and J genes are TRBV6-6 and TRBJ2-7; TRBD2 agrees at 8 bases. Germline-derived CDR1 and CDR2 are MNHNY and SVGAGI (reference sequence). The V segment lost 2 bases and the J segment 5 bases; nucleotides outside the gene matches: 11. CDR3 size: 16 residues. The CDR3 region is CASSYPQTGTSNEQYF. The DNA for the CDR3 is TGTGCCAGCAGTTACCCTCAGACCGGGACTAGTAACGAGCAGTACTTC.

This clone is a singleton in its sample. The rearrangement uses TRBV6-5 and TRBJ2-7; D is perhaps TRBD2 (6 bases). The germline CDR1 and CDR2 sequences are MNHEY and SVGAGI. The V end lost 8 bases, the J end lost 9 bases, and 14 bases lay between the germline ends. The CDR3 extends over 11 amino acids. CDR3: CASVGGLVQYF. The CDR3, as DNA: TGTGCCAGCGTGGGGGGACTGGTGCAGTACTTC.

The genes are TRBV27 and TRBJ2-5; 8 bases map to TRBD2. CDR3 length: 15 residues. With 2 bases clipped from V and 2 bases from J, the junction kept 4 bases outside the gene matches. The germline V gene has CDR1 MNHEY and CDR2 SMNVEV (reference sequence). The CDR3 DNA is TGTGCCAGCAGTTTAAAGCGGGGGATTCAAGAGACCCAGTACTTC. This translates into CASSLKRGIQETQYF.

This sequence joins TRBV30 and TRBJ2-4; the match to TRBD1 covers 7 bases. This CDR3 region has 16 residues. Germline CDR1 GTSNPN, CDR2 SVGIG (reference sequence). V shed 0 bases and J 0 bases; nucleotides not matched to a gene: 5. The CDR3 spells CAWSVRTGLAKNIQYF. CDR3 nucleotide sequence: TGTGCCTGGAGTGTACGGACAGGTTTAGCCAAAAACATTCAGTACTTC.

The V and J genes are TRBV6-5 and TRBJ2-1, with 12 bases identical to TRBD2. Germline assignment: CDR1 MNHEY and CDR2 SVGAGI. Losses at the gene ends were 6 bases for V and 5 bases for J; bases not matched to a gene: 5. The CDR3 has 15 amino acids. CDR3 sequence (DNA): TGTGCCAGCAGACGACTAGCGGGGGCGAACAATGAGCAGTTCTTC. Translating it yields CASRRLAGANNEQFF.

This rearrangement joins TRBV11-3 to TRBJ1-6; TRBD1 matches 8 bases. The CDR3 consists of 15 residues. Germline V gene data show CDR1 as SGHNT and CDR2 as YENEEA. V lost 4 bases, J lost 6 bases, and 5 bases stayed unmatched. DNA of the CDR3: TGTGCCAGCAGCTCAGGGGGCAGAATTAATTCACCCCTCCACTTT. It is translated as CASSSGGRINSPLHF.

The J gene is TRBJ1-1, the V gene TRBV5-5; weak D call: TRBD1 (5 bases). Germline V lookup: CDR1 SGHKS, CDR2 YYEKEE (reference sequence). The CDR3 spans 13 residues. Trimming stripped 1 base from V and 6 bases from J, with 10 bases between. CDR3 amino acids: CASSLNVQAEAFF. Written as DNA, the CDR3 is TGTGCCAGCAGCTTGAATGTACAGGCTGAAGCTTTCTTT.

This chain links TRBV7-6 with TRBJ1-4; D gene unclear. This CDR3 has 17 amino acids. Trimming pared 0 bases from V and 2 bases from J, leaving 13 bases between. CDR1 and CDR2 from the germline V gene are SGHVS and FNYEAQ. DNA of the CDR3: TGTGCCAGCAGCTTAGCGGAGGGTGGGCAGACTAATGAAAAACTGTTTTTT. Translation gives CASSLAEGGQTNEKLFF.

This rearrangement joins TRBV7-6 to TRBJ2-3; TRBD2 aligns across 8 bases. Losses at the gene ends were 0 bases for V and 7 bases for J; bases not matched to a gene: 15. Germline loops: CDR1 SGHVS, CDR2 FNYEAQ. The CDR3 totals 18 residues. The CDR3 DNA follows: TGTGCCAGCAGCTTAGCCCGGGGACTTGGCGGGGGGCCCAATACGCAGTATTTT. Residues: CASSLARGLGGGPNTQYF.

The V and J genes are TRBV5-3 and TRBJ2-1, with a possible D match to TRBD2 (5 bases). TRBV5-3 is known as an ORF, though its function is uncertain. V dropped 6 bases and J dropped 1 base, with 17 bases sitting between them. CDR3 length: 16 residues. The CDR3 region has the DNA TGTGCCAGAATACTCCCGCTAGCCCGGTCCTACAATGAGCAGTTCTTC. It translates to CARILPLARSYNEQFF.

The chain couples TRBV6-6 to TRBJ2-5; D call uncertain. With 6 bases removed from V and 5 bases from J, the gap between germline ends came to 13 bases. The germline V gene encodes CDR1 MNHNY and CDR2 SVGAGI (reference sequence). The CDR3 has 13 amino acids. The CDR3 DNA is TGTGCCAGCAGCCCCTTGGCATTTGAGACCCAGTACTTC. It encodes CASSPLAFETQYF.

This chain connects TRBV30 to TRBJ1-1; tentatively, D is TRBD1 (6 bases). Trimming stripped 0 bases from V and 5 bases from J, with 19 bases between. CDR3 length equals 16 residues. CDR1 and CDR2 (germline): GTSNPN, SVGIG (reference sequence). The DNA of the CDR3 is TGTGCCTGGAGTGTACCCGGGGGGAGGGGGGCGACTGAAGCTTTCTTT. The encoded protein is CAWSVPGGRGATEAFF.

The CDR3 DNA reads TGTGCCAGCGGGGGGGTCTTGAACACTGAAGCTTTCTTT. It translates to CASGGVLNTEAFF. The rearrangement links TRBV6-5 to TRBJ1-1, with D perhaps matching TRBD1 (5 bases). Deletions cut 8 bases from V and 0 bases from J, with 10 bases between. The germline CDR1 and CDR2 sequences are MNHEY and SVGAGI. The CDR3 consists of 13 residues.